This TCR beta chain was profiled in a study of blood T cells in healthy people across ages. Next came a second PCR, run for about 7 to 12 cycles, which used a sample-barcoded 5' primer along with a J-beta primer mix. One entry per CDR3 protein results from TCRdb running MiXCR on the 5' RACE reads. The sample has about 1.8 million distinct CDR3 sequences, 49% seen once. The study's findings and limits: Getting older went along with TCR beta diversity per million T cells dropping roughly linearly. The diversity estimates, figures obtained from one million T cells, were considered underestimates.

V gave up 5 bases and J gave up 6 bases, with 10 bases separating them. This CDR3 contains 13 residues. Germline V gene lookup returns CDR1 MDHEN and CDR2 SYDVKM. To note about this clonotype: Antigen unknown.

Specimen: blood. The source of this sequence is a woman between 40 and 50 years old in good health. V and J are TRBV28 and TRBJ1-4, with D possibly matching TRBD1 (5 bases). CDR3 bases: TGTGCCAGCAGTACCCCGACAGATGAAAAACTGTTTTTT. Amino acid sequence: CASSTPTDEKLFF.